This TCR beta chain was obtained from a study of cytomegalovirus exposure and HLA in healthy donors. Study background: In a later analysis, it was reported that the 120 or so validation repertoires had been produced on the same platform as the roughly 610 repertoires belonging to the first cohort. Findings and caveats of the study: Many donors shared some public TCRs, even though most TCR sequences were rare. The study labeled 150 to 200 TCR beta chains cytomegalovirus-associated. According to reports, the classifier identified cytomegalovirus status with high specificity and sensitivity.

With respect to this clone: Its specificity is unknown.

Repertoires were generated with immunoSEQ multiplex PCR, while TCRdb's copy carries only in-frame clones and drops some. The sample has about 49,000 clones, roughly 94% seen once. The sequenced sample was PBMCs. This TCR was sampled from a young woman in good health and CMV-seropositive.

The CDR3: CASSLDPGQTLLGTNEKLFF. The CDR3 region has the DNA TGTGCCAGCAGCTTAGACCCCGGACAGACCTTATTGGGAACTAATGAAAAACTGTTTTTT. The chain is built from TRBV7-8 and TRBJ1-4; D may be TRBD1 (6 bases). There are 20 residues in the CDR3. The germline CDR1 and CDR2 sequences are SGHVS and FQNEAQ. V was trimmed by 1 base and J by 1 base, leaving 22 bases between them. The full variable domain, in which reference TRBV7-8 and TRBJ1-4 provide the parts outside the CDR3, is GAGVSQSPRYKVAKRGQDVALRCDPISGHVSLFWYQQALGQGPEFLTYFQNEAQLDKSGLPSDRFFAERPEGSVSTLKIQRTQQEDSAVYLCASSLDPGQTLLGTNEKLFFGSGTQLSVL.